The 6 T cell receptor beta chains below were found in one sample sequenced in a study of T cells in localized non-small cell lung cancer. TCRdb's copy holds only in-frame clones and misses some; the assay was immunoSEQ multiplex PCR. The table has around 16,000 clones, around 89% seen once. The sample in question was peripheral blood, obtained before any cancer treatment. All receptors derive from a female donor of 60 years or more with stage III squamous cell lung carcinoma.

The CDR3 coding sequence is TGTGCCACCAGCAGGGACGTAACAGATACGCAGTATTTT. It is translated as CATSRDVTDTQYF. The chain carries TRBV15 and TRBJ2-3; D remains ambiguous. The CDR3 sequence is 13 residues long. CDR1 is LNHNV and CDR2 is YYDKDF in the germline V gene (reference sequence). Trimming removed 3 bases from V and 3 bases from J, with 7 bases in between.

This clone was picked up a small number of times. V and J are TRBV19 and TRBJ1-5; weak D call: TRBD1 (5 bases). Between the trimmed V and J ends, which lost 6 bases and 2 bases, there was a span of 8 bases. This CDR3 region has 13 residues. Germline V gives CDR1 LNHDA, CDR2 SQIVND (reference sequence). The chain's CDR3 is CASSGTGNQPQHF. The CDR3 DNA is TGTGCCAGTAGCGGGACGGGCAATCAGCCCCAGCATTTT.

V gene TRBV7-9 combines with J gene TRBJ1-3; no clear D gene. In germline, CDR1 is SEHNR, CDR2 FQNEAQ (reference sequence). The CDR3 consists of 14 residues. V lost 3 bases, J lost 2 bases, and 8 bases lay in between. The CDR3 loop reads CASSLVGAGNTIYF. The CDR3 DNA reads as TGTGCCAGCAGCTTGGTCGGGGCTGGAAACACCATATATTTT.

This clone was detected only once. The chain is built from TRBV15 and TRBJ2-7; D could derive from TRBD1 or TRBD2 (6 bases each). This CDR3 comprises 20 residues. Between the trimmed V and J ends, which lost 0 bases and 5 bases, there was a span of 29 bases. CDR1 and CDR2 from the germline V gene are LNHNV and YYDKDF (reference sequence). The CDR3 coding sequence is TGTGCCACCAGCAGAGAGGGCCCCCGGCTACACAGGGAGGTGGGCGACGAGCAGTACTTC. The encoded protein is CATSREGPRLHREVGDEQYF.

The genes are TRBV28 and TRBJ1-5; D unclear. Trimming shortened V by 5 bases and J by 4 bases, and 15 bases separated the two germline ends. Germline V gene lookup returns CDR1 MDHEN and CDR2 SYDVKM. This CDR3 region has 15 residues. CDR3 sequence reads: CASSPVGPGNQPQHF. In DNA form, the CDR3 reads TGTGCCAGCAGTCCCGTTGGCCCCGGGAATCAGCCCCAGCATTTT.

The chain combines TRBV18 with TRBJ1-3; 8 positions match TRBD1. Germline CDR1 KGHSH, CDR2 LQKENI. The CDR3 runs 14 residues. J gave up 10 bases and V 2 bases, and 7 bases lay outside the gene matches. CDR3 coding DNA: TGTGCCAGCTCACCATCCGGACAGGGATTTACCATATATTTT. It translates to CASSPSGQGFTIYF.